Sequencing of this T cell receptor (beta chain) was carried out in a study of CD8+ T cells in alopecia areata. Study results and limitations: Whereas mice showed it more clearly, TCR sharing across patients was murkier, possibly because of HLA. Higher clonality and more expanded CD8+ clones appeared in lesional than normal scalp.

Sorted populations comprised CD4+ and CD8+ T cells obtained from PBMCs. After isolation, RNA underwent reverse transcription to generate cDNA as the sequencing template. Here immunoSEQ multiplex PCR was the method, and the copy in TCRdb shows in-frame clones only, minus some. This sample has under 150,000 clones, with approximately 65% found just once. This clone was detected only a few times. Its antigen is as yet unknown. The germline V gene has CDR1 SQVTM and CDR2 ANQGSEA. After removal of 7 bases from V and 4 bases from J, the junction contained 12 bases not matched to a gene. This CDR3 contains 14 residues.

The chain links TRBV29-1 to TRBJ1-2, with 7 bases that match TRBD1. Sequenced: CD8+ T cells sorted from blood. The sequence was obtained from a human donor in good health. The CDR3 nucleotides read TGCAGCGCCGTAAGCCGACAGGGTCCCTATGGCTACACCTTC. Protein sequence: CSAVSRQGPYGYTF.